This passage covers 15 T cell receptor beta chains from one sample sequenced in a study of human T cells and chemical hapten exposure. The time point: healthy volunteer bleed at 6 weeks. Unseparated into fractions, whole blood served as the source from which total RNA was extracted. Each CDR3 protein gets one entry after TCRdb re-called the RACE reads with MiXCR. The sample includes more than 75,000 distinct CDR3 sequences, about 8.6% of them seen just once. The sequenced sample was whole blood. The receptors shown here come from a male donor in good health. Some clones in this sample may be carry-over from other donors' samples.

The table lists this clonotype with many counts. V and J are TRBV29-1 and TRBJ1-3; D call uncertain. The CDR3 is made up of 15 amino acids. V lost 4 bases and J 0 bases, leaving 13 bases between the germline ends. Germline V CDR1 and CDR2: SQVTM, ANQGSEA. CDR3 protein: CSVGLLAGSGNTIYF. The CDR3, as DNA: TGCAGCGTTGGCTTGTTGGCCGGCTCTGGAAACACCATATATTTT.

This clonotype has more than one count but fewer than ten. The chain joins TRBV29-1 to TRBJ2-7; D call uncertain. The CDR3 is 12 amino acids. Per the germline V gene, CDR1 is SQVTM and CDR2 is ANQGSEA. Trimming cost V 1 base and J 5 bases, with 9 bases left between them. The CDR3 region has the DNA TGCAGCGTTGAAGGCCCGGAGCACGAGCAGTACTTC. Residues: CSVEGPEHEQYF.

Comment on this clonotype: This clone may be a read error of a much larger clone one base away. CDR3 nucleotide sequence: TGTGCCAGCAGTTTAACACCCAATGAGCAGTTCTTC. Amino acid sequence: CASSLTPNEQFF. The rearrangement links TRBV12-3 or TRBV12-4 to TRBJ2-1; D unresolved. Trimming removed 2 bases at V and 6 bases at J, with 5 bases between. The CDR3 contains 12 residues.

The chain couples TRBV9 to TRBJ2-7; D remains ambiguous. V gave up 0 bases and J gave up 1 base, with 8 bases separating them. From germline, CDR1 is SGDLS and CDR2 YYNGEE. The CDR3 runs to 14 residues. This CDR3 is CASSVDDTSYEQYF. The CDR3 nucleotides are TGTGCCAGCAGCGTAGATGACACTTCCTACGAGCAGTACTTC. Full variable domain (rest looked up from reference TRBV9 and TRBJ2-7): DSGVTQTPKHLITATGQRVTLRCSPRSGDLSVYWYQQSLDQGLQFLIQYYNGEERAKGNILERFSAQQFPDLHSELNLSSLELGDSALYFCASSVDDTSYEQYFGPGTRLTVT.

This chain joins TRBV20-1 and TRBJ1-1; 8 bases are a match to TRBD1. CDR3 length: 16 residues. The trim removed 0 bases at V and 6 bases at J, leaving 12 bases unmatched. Germline lookup yields CDR1 DFQATT and CDR2 SNEGSKA (reference sequence). The CDR3 here is CSARDRAETGDSEAFF. The CDR3 DNA reads as TGCAGTGCTAGAGATAGGGCCGAGACAGGGGACTCTGAAGCTTTCTTT.

The gene calls are TRBV6-5 and TRBJ1-5; D is possibly TRBD1 (6 bases). The length of the CDR3 is 17 residues. Between the trimmed V and J ends, which lost 5 bases and 0 bases, there was a span of 17 bases. Looked up from germline, CDR1 is MNHEY and CDR2 is SVGAGI. The CDR3 loop is CASSPRGGRNSNQPQHF. The CDR3, as DNA: TGTGCCAGCAGTCCTAGAGGGGGGCGAAATAGCAATCAGCCCCAGCATTTT.

This clonotype has just a few counts. The genes are TRBV29-1 and TRBJ2-1; 9 bases are a match to TRBD2. Trimming took 6 bases from V and 11 from J; bases not matched to a gene: 8. Germline lookup yields CDR1 SQVTM and CDR2 ANQGSEA. The CDR3 length is 12 residues. In DNA form, the CDR3 reads TGCAGCGTATCCGGGACTAGCCTAAAGCAGTTCTTC. Protein product: CSVSGTSLKQFF.

The gene calls are TRBV4-3 and TRBJ1-5, with D possibly TRBD1 on 5 matching bases. CDR3 length equals 17 residues. V dropped 1 base and J dropped 2 bases, with 15 bases sitting between them. The germline V gene encodes CDR1 LGHNA and CDR2 YSLEER. The CDR3 nucleotides are TGCGCCAGCAGCCAAGGGGGGGGAGATTATCGCAATCAGCCCCAGCATTTT. Residues: CASSQGGGDYRNQPQHF.

This clonotype was seen more than once but under ten times. The rearrangement links TRBV29-1 to TRBJ2-3; 14 nucleotides align to TRBD2. Germline CDR1 reads SQVTM; CDR2 reads ANQGSEA. The CDR3 is 16 amino acids. J gave up 2 bases and V 1 base, and 2 bases lay outside the gene matches. In nucleotides, the CDR3 is TGCAGCGTTGAAGGGGGACTAGCGGGGGCCACAGATACGCAGTATTTT. Translation gives CSVEGGLAGATDTQYF.

This clonotype was counted at least ten times. The V and J genes are TRBV27 and TRBJ2-7, with TRBD1 identical over 8 bases. Germline loops: CDR1 MNHEY, CDR2 SMNVEV (reference sequence). This CDR3 has 15 residues. V lost 3 bases and J lost 4; bases outside the gene matches: 8. CDR3 loop: CASSLTGTGRYEQYF. The CDR3 DNA reads as TGTGCCAGCAGTTTGACCGGGACAGGTCGATACGAGCAGTACTTC.

This clonotype was picked up a small number of times. This chain connects TRBV10-3 to TRBJ2-1, with 8 positions matching TRBD2. Germline V lookup: CDR1 ENHRY, CDR2 SYGVKD. Trimming cost V 4 bases and J 4 bases; bases outside gene matches: 9. This CDR3 is built from 16 residues. The CDR3 bases are TGTGCCATCAGTGGGGGGGCCGGGACTAGATACAATGAGCAGTTCTTC. Its translation: CAISGGAGTRYNEQFF.

J is TRBJ2-1 and V is TRBV20-1; 11 nucleotides align to TRBD2. There are 14 residues in the CDR3. Germline loops: CDR1 DFQATT, CDR2 SNEGSKA (reference sequence). Unmatched junction bases numbered 6, after V lost 7 bases and J lost 4 bases. CDR3: CSVPGLADYNEQFF. The CDR3, as DNA: TGCAGTGTACCGGGACTAGCGGATTACAATGAGCAGTTCTTC.

This clonotype was seen at least ten times. V and J are TRBV7-2 and TRBJ1-4; no clear D. Trimming took off 5 bases at V and 11 bases at J, with 12 bases between the two ends. The CDR3 is made up of 12 amino acids. Germline CDR1 is SGHTA and CDR2 is FQGNSA. CDR3 bases: TGTGCCAGCAGCCCCCGGACGGGGAAACTGTTTTTT. Translated, it gives CASSPRTGKLFF.

This rearrangement joins TRBV7-2 to TRBJ1-2, with D uncertain. This CDR3 comprises 17 residues. Germline V CDR1 and CDR2: SGHTA, FQGNSA. V lost 1 base, J lost 1 base, and 16 bases lay in between. The CDR3 DNA reads TGTGCCAGCAGCTTAGTTGCGGGAGGTACTATTAACTATGGCTACACCTTC. Protein sequence: CASSLVAGGTINYGYTF.

A few counts support this clonotype. This chain uses TRBV2 with TRBJ1-5; 7 bases are a match to TRBD1. V lost 6 bases, J lost 1 base, and 3 bases stayed unmatched. The CDR3 extends over 14 amino acids. The germline V gene encodes CDR1 SNHLY and CDR2 FYNNEI. The CDR3 DNA reads as TGTGCCAGCAGATCGACAGGGAGCAATCAGCCCCAGCATTTT. It encodes CASRSTGSNQPQHF.